These T cell receptor beta chains were read from a single sample in a study of human T cells and chemical hapten exposure. TCRdb re-derived calls from the RACE reads in MiXCR, one entry per CDR3 protein. The table lists more than 65,000 distinct CDR3 sequences, approximately 10% of them singletons. Sequencing was performed on whole blood, taken in connection with sensitization to the hapten diphenylcyclopropenone (DPC). These TCRs come from a woman between 45 and 60 years old with alopecia areata. Some clones in this sample may be carry-over from other donors' samples. Both conserved end residues are trimmed from each CDR3.

TRBV6-1,ASSEETYGYT
TRBV11-2,ASRDSAGNTIY
TRBV28,ASSIPTGGERTQY
TRBV15,ATIRGRAPLNEQF
TRBV7-2,ASSLVVVPTDTQY
TRBV4-3,ASSQDPLQETQY
TRBV7-2,ASSLSPRADQPQH
TRBV6-1,ASSGASGRNDNEQF
TRBV14,ASSPSGTTYNEQF
TRBV12-3/TRBV12-4,ASSPRGQGAYGYT
TRBV27,ASSLWGRGSEQY
TRBV2,ASSEAPGLAGEETQY
TRBV10-2,ASSEIGGYNEQF
TRBV5-1,ASSTGSNQPQH
TRBV18,ASSDITGINSGGSYEQY
TRBV18,ASSPGKGTDTQY
TRBV6-6,ANTDQGLAGVEQY
TRBV2,ASCLAGGRADTQY